This T cell receptor (beta chain) was sequenced in a study of CD4 T cell repertoires and nickel (dated by TCRdb to the early 2020s). The library was obtained by RT-PCR. For sequencing, an Illumina MiSeq was employed. Using fastp trimming at Q25 and MiXCR clonotype assembly, TCRdb reanalyzed the public sequencing data and kept in-frame beta chains. Each CDR3 protein gets just one entry, which takes the most common genes and DNA from the rows behind it. The sample yields more than 500 distinct CDR3 sequences; approximately 40% were counted once. Of the sample, over 13% is held by the ten largest clones. A word on this clonotype: Its antigen specificity is not known. No much larger clone exists at a distance of one base, and base qualities are not known.

For CDR1 and CDR2, the germline V gene (reference sequence) lists DFQATT and SNEGSKA. The CDR3 starts with the cysteine, ends with the phenylalanine, and has 15 residues. Only the CDR3 DNA stays, 45 bases, in frame from base 1. V ends up 6 bases short and J 0 bases short, with an unmatched junction base count of 8. The receptor was isolated from a human donor in a nickel allergy study, with or without nickel allergy (not recorded which). It is not recorded whether this sample comes from one donor or several. Sequencing was performed on CD4+ T cells from blood, not recorded whether cultured. Here the chain combines TRBV20-1 and TRBJ2-1, with TRBD1 matching 7 junction bases. The nucleotide sequence is TGCAGTGCGGGAGAGGACAGGAGCTCCTACAATGAGCAGTTCTTC. Its product reads: CSAGEDRSSYNEQFF.